Described below is a single T cell receptor beta chain sequence and its context. Its target is unknown. Other DNA sequences in the sample encode the same CDR3. The data belong to a study of cytomegalovirus exposure and HLA in healthy donors. Study outcomes and limitations: Being productive about 87% or about 30% of the time was typical of most TCR beta V segments in an earlier analysis.

In the PCR, 60 Vbeta and 13 Jbeta primers were used. Generated by immunoSEQ multiplex PCR, the TCRdb table keeps only in-frame clones and is missing some. The sample lists some 170,000 clones, 70% to 85% occurring once. The CDR3 is 13 amino acids. CDR1 SGHRS and CDR2 YFSETQ come from the germline V gene. Trimming left V 0 bases short and J 3 bases short, with 6 bases between. The rearrangement joins TRBV5-1 to TRBJ2-5; D is possibly TRBD1 (6 bases). Sample: PBMCs. This sequence was found in a human donor in good health. CDR3 sequence (DNA): TGCGCCAGCAGCTTGGACAGGGAAGAGACCCAGTACTTC. Its translation: CASSLDREETQYF.